This TCR beta chain was captured by sequencing in a study of T cells in Graves' hyperthyroidism and ophthalmopathy (dated by TCRdb to about 2019). For context, the study as a whole: TCR V-J signatures able to tell the groups apart were searched for in a discovery cohort of 95 to 100 patients, of whom over 40 had Graves' ophthalmopathy and 57 had stable Graves' hyperthyroidism. In roughly six Graves' hyperthyroidism patients, the study also compared T-cell repertoires from thyroid tissue with T-cell repertoires from blood. The approximately 97 discovery patients were randomly divided into training and test sets at a 7:3 ratio. After sampling, hyperthyroidism patients received methimazole starting at 30 mg daily, and ophthalmopathy patients received high-dose intravenous methylprednisolone. The paper describes TCR Vbeta CDR3 sequencing of about 140 peripheral blood samples, made up of roughly 40 ophthalmopathy patients, around 78 hyperthyroidism patients and 17 progressor patients. An independent validation cohort of 18 to 20 hyperthyroidism patients and 17 patients who later progressed to ophthalmopathy tested prospective prediction of ophthalmopathy.

This clonotype was seen repeatedly, ten times or more. The specificity of this receptor is unknown. No base quality information exists; no much larger clone differs at one position. Relative to germline, V is 8 bases shorter and J is 1 base shorter, with 14 bases between their ends. The germline V gene gives CDR1 as SQVTM and CDR2 as ANQGSEA. From the cysteine through the phenylalanine, the CDR3 covers 13 amino acids. Only CDR3 DNA is held: 39 bases, read in frame from base 1. Amplification of TCR beta CDR3 regions was carried out from RNA transcripts. The first round of RT-PCR for the TCR CDR3 was performed with the HTBI primer set and the Qiagen OneStep RT-PCR kit. Libraries were constructed in a second round of multiplex PCR, after which size selection and purification were performed. Paired-end sequencing of the libraries was performed with 100 bp reads on an Illumina HiSeq2000. Regarding the original processing steps: Raw data were processed with SOAPnuke, discarding reads with adapters, uncalled bases, mean Phred below 15, or no exact constant-primer or identifier match. COPE v1.2.5 was used to merge high-quality paired reads, and clonotypes were defined as unique nucleotide sequences. Clonotypes were aligned to IMGT TRBV, TRBD and TRBJ reference segments using MiTCR v1.1. The analysis included only V-J combinations with a frequency above 0.0001, which together covered roughly 99% of the repertoires. A TCS score was defined as the ratio of F50 (clonal expansion) to E x V (chaos), with BLOSUM62-based TCRdist applied between CDR3 peptides within each V-J. Welch's t-statistics and random forest reduced fewer than 550 V-J features to 13, which were used in a naive Bayes classifier (R e1071). Thyroid-blood repertoire similarity was quantified with the Morisita-Horn index. TCRdb reprocessed the public reads (quality trimming at Q25 with fastp, clone calling with MiXCR) and kept in-frame beta chains. Rows matching on CDR3 protein sequence are summarized as one entry with the most common DNA and genes. The V and J calls were not made by the authors but by TCRdb's processing. Present in this sample are approximately 640,000 distinct CDR3 sequences, just under 45% of which were seen just once. The ten largest account for roughly 6.5% of the sample.

Any patient with an uncontrolled infection, another autoimmune disease, pregnancy or lactation was excluded. Clinical symptoms, serum thyroxine and TRAb, thyroid ultrasound, and orbital computed tomography formed the basis for the diagnoses. Total RNA was extracted using Trizol reagent, and RNA quality was assessed on an Agilent 2100 Bioanalyzer. Study-wide findings and limitations: In validation, the model predicted progression to ophthalmopathy a median of roughly six months before onset, with around 70% sensitivity and roughly 77% specificity. Sample size was not statistically predetermined, and investigators were not blinded to group allocation. A 13 V-J signature model separated ophthalmopathy from stable hyperthyroidism, with about 88% sensitivity and approximately 81% specificity in cross-validation and 80%/75% in testing. Most expanded thyroid clonotypes (frequency above 0.001) were also detected in blood, a finding suggesting that blood repertoires may reflect thyroid immune responses.

The rearranged chain carries TRBV29-1 and TRBJ2-5; a confident D gene designation cannot be given. The specimen sequenced was peripheral blood or thyroid tissue (not recorded which). This TCR was sampled from an adult man with Graves' disease, either hyperthyroidism or ophthalmopathy (not recorded which). The sequenced DNA is TGCAGCCTCCGGACGGAAACCCAAGAGACCCAGTACTTC. This translates into CSLRTETQETQYF.